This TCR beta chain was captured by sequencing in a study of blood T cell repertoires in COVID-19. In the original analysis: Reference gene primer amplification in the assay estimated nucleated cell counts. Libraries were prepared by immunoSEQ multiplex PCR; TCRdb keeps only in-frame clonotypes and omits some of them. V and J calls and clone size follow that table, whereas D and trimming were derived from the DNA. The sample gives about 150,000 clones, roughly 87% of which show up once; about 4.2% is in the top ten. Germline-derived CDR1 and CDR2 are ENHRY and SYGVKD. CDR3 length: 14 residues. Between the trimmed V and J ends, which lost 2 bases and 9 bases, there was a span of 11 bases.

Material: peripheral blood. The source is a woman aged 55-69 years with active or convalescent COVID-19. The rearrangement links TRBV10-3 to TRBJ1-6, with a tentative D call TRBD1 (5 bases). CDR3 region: CAISEGEGISPLHF. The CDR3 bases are TGTGCCATCAGTGAGGGGGAGGGGATTTCACCCCTCCACTTT.